This T cell receptor beta chain was found in a study of cytomegalovirus exposure and HLA in healthy donors (TCRdb year 2017). With regard to the full study: According to an earlier analysis of around 600 of the donors, about 190 million T cells yielded over 90 million unique TCR beta sequences and 276 Gb of sequence data. About 310 gigabases of sequencing data and 78 million or so unique TCR sequences were included in an early release covering over 600 HLA-typed donors. Among the roughly 400 genotyped donors, roughly 80% belonged to the genetic ancestry cluster associated with self-reported Caucasian donors. The study aimed to test whether signatures of past pathogen exposure could be identified by cataloging public T cell receptors. Using immunosequencing, the study profiled T cell repertoires from 550 to 750 subjects and related those repertoires to cytomegalovirus serostatus. Along with the approximately 650-subject first cohort, a separate validation cohort of over 90 different subjects was used. To predict cytomegalovirus infection status, the study brought together high-throughput TCR immunosequencing, statistical association of individual TCRs with disease status, and machine learning. A later analysis re-examined previously published TCR beta repertoires from 610 or so donors and added high-resolution HLA genotyping to investigate patterns of TCR occurrence. Rather than drawing on any new phenotypic data, the later analysis identified candidate immune exposures from TCR beta sequences and the way those sequences occurred across donors. To decide whether each TCR beta V gene segment behaved as functional or pseudogenic, an earlier analysis of nearly 600 of the donors relied on high-throughput TCR beta sequencing. Donor age, sex, ethnicity and CMV serostatus were compiled together with the repertoire data. A later genetic analysis took genome-wide SNP genotypes for about 65% of the 666 donors and used that subset as a discovery cohort. All discovery cohort repertoires had been generated using a single sequencing platform. HLA typing included class I and class II loci at four-digit resolution. The number of donors typed differed by locus, with roughly 629-640 for A, B, C, DRB1 and DQB1, roughly 520 for DQA1, 600 to 610 for DPA1, and 472 for DPB1. Roughly five DR-DQ haplotypes were handled as single units for association and clustering, since linkage in the cohort was strong. Among about 390 genotyped donors of the cohort, an average of roughly 240,000 unique TCR beta nucleotide sequences were sequenced per donor, about a sixth of them non-productive. Beyond this particular receptor, the publication reports: In a later genetic analysis, a missense DCLRE1C variant was associated with V-gene and J-gene trimming of TCR beta chains, and the association was replicated in an independent cohort. A later analysis reported that several top co-occurrence clusters appeared linked to parvovirus B19, influenza, CMV and Epstein-Barr virus. Specific HLA alleles were associated with some 15,000 TCR beta sequences at a false discovery rate of 0.05 in a later analysis. A few of the identified cytomegalovirus-associated TCR beta chains were confirmed in vitro to be specific for cytomegalovirus antigens. According to a later genetic analysis, donors in an Asian-associated ancestry cluster had fewer N-insertions in productive TCRs than the roughly 670-donor mean. A further reported finding was that TCR beta sequences accurately predicted the HLA-A and HLA-B alleles for most subjects in the first cohort. In an earlier analysis of 587 of the donors, most TCR beta V segments appeared in productive rearrangements about 90% or about 30% of the time, broadly matching IMGT annotations. Sequencing depth was assumed to be roughly uniform across donors in the presence/absence analyses, though that assumption may not hold. The study listed approximately 160 TCR beta chains as associated with cytomegalovirus. Assigning TCR associations to individual alleles was difficult when HLA alleles, especially DR and DQ, strongly co-occurred. Cytomegalovirus status was reported to be diagnosed by the classifier with high specificity and sensitivity in both the original and validation cohorts. The authors suggested that the approach could potentially be extended to other disease states and immunological phenotypes. While some public TCRs were present in many individuals, most TCR sequences turned up only very rarely across donors. A later analysis found that most CMV-associated TCR beta chains appeared HLA-restricted, with HLA associations seemingly driven largely by CMV exposure. In this cohort, only TCR beta chains were sequenced, and detectable features were limited by the absence of alpha or paired-chain data. Because HLA typing was unavailable for some donors at each locus, only the typed subset was used in association tests. Fewer than 20 rarely observed V segments, including chromosome 9 orphons, were excluded from the earlier analysis of some 590 of the donors because counts were too low. A later analysis found that HLA-associated TCR beta chains were more clonally expanded and had lower generation probabilities than equally common non-associated chains. The only immune exposure information available for the cohort was CMV serostatus. A group of highly shared sequence variants was considered likely to be a technical artifact of the sequencing pipeline. The 87-base-pair reads could not distinguish some IMGT-functional V segments, including TRBV6-2 and TRBV6-3, so those segments were excluded. In a later analysis, the rate of TCR association differed among HLA loci, with DRB1 alleles having the most associated TCRs and HLA-C alleles having the fewest. Linkage disequilibrium might explain the correlated functional status among segregating V segments, but an unknown experimental factor could not be ruled out.

This clone was picked up one time. The antigen it binds to is not known. Base qualities were left out, and no much larger clone turns up one base away. CDR1 and CDR2 were assigned from the germline V gene as MDHEN and SYDVKM. Trimming leaves V shorter by 6 bases and J shorter by 1 base, with the junction holding 6 bases beyond the gene matches. The CDR3, cysteine through phenylalanine, is 15 amino acids long. The sequence is cut down to CDR3 DNA, 45 bases in frame from base 1. Libraries were made using the immunoSEQ multiplex PCR assay. For the multiplex PCR, a mixture combining 60 forward primers for TCR Vbeta segments and 13 reverse primers for TCR Jbeta segments was used. A multiplex PCR assay on genomic DNA amplified the CDR3 region of rearranged TCR beta genes. The Illumina HiSeq System was used to sequence the amplified TCR beta libraries as 87-base-pair reads. As for the authors' bioinformatics: Across the 600 to 700 repertoires, a later analysis counted 80 million or so unique TCR beta chains, about 10 million of which were shared by at least two donors. To remove PCR and sequencing errors, raw reads were error-corrected and collapsed into unique sequences using a nearest-neighbor algorithm that merged closely related sequences. V, D and J gene segments were assigned by aligning CDR3 sequences to IMGT reference sequences. Each retained sequence needed at least a six-nucleotide match to both a V gene segment and a J gene segment. A rearrangement counted as productive if the CDR3 had no stop codons and remained in frame with V and J, and every other rearrangement counted as non-productive. Following IMGT convention, CDR3 was defined as the stretch from the second conserved V-encoded cysteine to the conserved J-encoded phenylalanine. In an earlier analysis of around 570 of the donors, sequences lacking an unambiguous match to a single V gene segment were excluded. In an earlier analysis of roughly 600 of the donors, a V segment was called functional when productive rearrangements were above 56.7%, and segregating when the standard deviation between donors exceeded 5%. A statistical classification framework was built for diagnosing cytomegalovirus status from the catalog of TCR beta chain sequences. V and J gene assignment, in a later analysis, came from comparing TCR nucleotide sequences with IMGT/GENE-DB human TR gene sequences. The TCRdist pipeline was used in a later analysis to assign CDR3 sequences and most-parsimonious VDJ recombination scenarios. A later analysis defined each TCR beta chain by its CDR3 amino acid sequence plus V-gene family, and excluded reads lacking a unique V-gene family. A later analysis removed 550 to 650 highly shared, low-generation-probability nucleotide sequences to deal with suspected cross-contamination and a sequencing artifact. In a later analysis, a clonal expansion index was calculated for each public chain from normalized within-repertoire ranks of inferred template counts. In a later analysis, generation probabilities were computed with a VDJ recombination model fitted to out-of-frame rearrangements, and the resulting probabilities were checked against IGoR. Hypergeometric tests were used in a later analysis to score TCR-TCR, TCR-HLA and TCR-CMV co-occurrence, with a repertoire-size bias correction applied to the TCR pairs. In a later analysis, false discovery rates were estimated by permuting HLA or CMV assignments 20 times. In a later analysis, co-occurring TCRs were grouped using DBSCAN, with TCRdist sequence similarity added in when clustering inside HLA-allele-positive subsets. Repertoires with fewer than 30,000 or more than 120,000 public chains were left out of co-occurrence clustering, as were four to six repertoires with anomalous nucleotide sharing. As stored in TCRdb, this immuneACCESS dataset retains in-frame rearrangements with V and J assigned. A fraction of the clones does not appear; measured against another copy, unresolved V genes explain less than half of the discrepancy, and the remainder lacks a known reason. V and J calls and clone size are copied from that table; D and trimming were computed from the DNA. The sample records 79,000 or so clones, roughly 80% of which are singletons. The ten largest clones take up about 20% of the sample.

The cohort consisted of hundreds of healthy bone marrow donors. At the time of sampling, every cohort member was nominally healthy, though immune exposures that went unrecorded were likely present. The donor was CMV seropositive and was included in the group of 250 to 350 seropositive cohort members. Every donor gave a peripheral blood sample, and the peripheral blood mononuclear cells from that sample were used for TCR beta sequencing. Genomic DNA was extracted from the blood cell samples with the Qiagen DNeasy Blood Extraction Kit. The chain is made from TRBV28 and TRBJ1-1, with TRBD1 matching 9 junction bases. This TCR was recovered from a woman aged 40 to 50 in good health and CMV-seropositive. Sequencing was done on a sample of PBMCs. The nucleotide sequence is given as TGTGCCAGCAGCGTGAGACAGGGGGGGAACACTGAAGCTTTCTTT. The resulting protein is CASSVRQGGNTEAFF.